What follows are 32 T cell receptor beta chains derived from one specimen sequenced in a study of blood T cell repertoires in COVID-19. Profiled with immunoSEQ multiplex PCR; TCRdb holds only in-frame clones, not every one. The table lists approximately 310,000 clones, more than 70% of them singletons, with approximately 7.8% in the top ten. Sequences were obtained from peripheral blood. These receptors originate from a woman aged 45 to 65 who had recovered from COVID-19.

CDR3 in DNA: TGTGCCAGCAGCTTGGTTGGGGGGGCTTACACAGATACGCAGTATTTT. Translating it yields CASSLVGGAYTDTQYF. V usage is TRBV5-5 and J usage is TRBJ2-3, with D possibly TRBD2 on 7 matching bases. From germline, CDR1 is SGHKS and CDR2 YYEKEE (reference sequence). V dropped 0 bases and J dropped 2 bases, with 13 bases sitting between them. The CDR3 contains 16 residues.

This chain links TRBV24-1 with TRBJ1-2; D not certain. The germline V gene encodes CDR1 KGHDR and CDR2 SFDVKD. The germline V and J ends were trimmed by 9 bases and 5 bases, with 12 bases remaining between them. The CDR3 spans 12 residues. CDR3 in amino acids: CATATENYGYTF. The CDR3 DNA is TGTGCCACCGCAACCGAGAATTATGGCTACACCTTC.

The V gene is TRBV5-4, the J gene TRBJ1-1, with D perhaps matching TRBD1 (6 bases). The CDR3 runs to 13 residues. Between the trimmed V and J ends, which lost 0 bases and 5 bases, there was a span of 8 bases. Looked up from germline, CDR1 is SGHNT and CDR2 is YYREEE (reference sequence). The CDR3 DNA is TGTGCCAGCAGCTTGGAGGGGGGGACTGAAGCTTTCTTT. Encoded protein: CASSLEGGTEAFF.

J is TRBJ2-2 and V is TRBV7-3; 7 bases are a match to TRBD1. CDR1 SGHTA and CDR2 FQGTGA come from the germline V gene. CDR3 length: 14 residues. J was trimmed by 3 bases and V by 6 bases; bases with no gene match: 4. CDR3 bases: TGTGCCAGCAGAATGGACAGGTACACCGGGGAGCTGTTTTTT. Translating gives CASRMDRYTGELFF. Full variable domain (rest looked up from reference TRBV7-3 and TRBJ2-2): GAGVSQTPSNKVTEKGKYVELRCDPISGHTALYWYRQSLGQGPEFLIYFQGTGAADDSGLPNDRFFAVRPEGSVSTLKIQRTERGDSAVYLCASRMDRYTGELFFGEGSRLTVL.

The V gene is TRBV6-1, the J gene TRBJ1-1; D is undetermined. Germline V gene data show CDR1 as MNHNS and CDR2 as SASEGT. Trimming left V 1 base short and J 5 bases short, with 5 bases between. The CDR3 loop spans 12 amino acids. CDR3 amino acids: CASSEDGTEAFF. The CDR3 region has the DNA TGTGCCAGCAGTGAAGACGGGACTGAAGCTTTCTTT.

This clone was seen more than once but under ten times. The genes are TRBV10-3 and TRBJ2-1; D gene ambiguous. The germline CDR1 and CDR2 sequences are ENHRY and SYGVKD. The CDR3 spans 13 residues. V was shortened by 2 bases and J by 6 bases, with 8 bases between the two germline ends. As DNA, the CDR3 is TGTGCCATCAGTGAGGCACTGAGCAATGAGCAGTTCTTC. Its protein product is CAISEALSNEQFF.

This chain connects TRBV5-6 to TRBJ1-1; TRBD1 might be the D (5 bases). The germline CDR1 and CDR2 sequences are SGHDT and YYEEEE. Trimming cost V 4 bases and J 3 bases, with 13 bases left between them. This CDR3 spans 14 amino acids. CDR3 sequence (DNA): TGTGCCAGCAGCGGGGGACTTGCGGACACTGAAGCTTTCTTT. It is translated as CASSGGLADTEAFF.

This chain joins TRBV30 and TRBJ2-1; 9 bases fit TRBD2. Germline values: CDR1 GTSNPN, CDR2 SVGIG (reference sequence). The CDR3 is 15 amino acids. V shed 0 bases and J 4 bases; nucleotides not matched to a gene: 4. The CDR3 DNA reads as TGTGCCTGGAGTGTAGGCGGGGGGGCATACAATGAGCAGTTCTTC. This gives the protein CAWSVGGGAYNEQFF.

This sequence joins TRBV30 and TRBJ1-2; 7 positions agree with TRBD1. Germline assignment: CDR1 GTSNPN and CDR2 SVGIG (reference sequence). V was pared by 4 bases and J by 4 bases, with 12 bases of the junction left unmatched. The CDR3 contains 15 residues. The CDR3 region has the DNA TGTGCCTGGACCACTGGGACAGTGGAAGCCTATGGCTACACCTTC. Amino acid sequence: CAWTTGTVEAYGYTF.

J is TRBJ2-1 and V is TRBV20-1; maybe TRBD2 (6 bases). Germline V lookup: CDR1 DFQATT, CDR2 SNEGSKA (reference sequence). The CDR3 has 14 residues. The V and J ends lost 3 bases and 1 base respectively, with 10 bases between them. DNA of the CDR3: TGCAGTGCTAGTACGGGAGTATCCTACAATGAGCAGTTCTTC. This codes for CSASTGVSYNEQFF.

The chain links TRBV10-3 to TRBJ2-3; the match to TRBD1 covers 9 bases. CDR3 length: 14 amino acids. Germline V gives CDR1 ENHRY, CDR2 SYGVKD. The V gene end was trimmed by 9 bases and the J gene end by 1 base; junction bases not matched to a gene: 5. The CDR3 DNA reads TGTGCCATACGAGACAGGGGGGGCACAGATACGCAGTATTTT. It codes for CAIRDRGGTDTQYF.

This chain uses TRBV29-1 with TRBJ2-5, with D perhaps TRBD2 (5 bases). CDR3 length: 14 residues. Between the trimmed V and J ends, which lost 4 bases and 5 bases, there was a span of 17 bases. Germline lookup yields CDR1 SQVTM and CDR2 ANQGSEA. This CDR3 is CSVVSTGIWETQYF. CDR3 coding DNA: TGCAGCGTTGTGTCCACGGGGATATGGGAGACCCAGTACTTC.

This chain joins TRBV5-5 and TRBJ2-2; the D gene is possibly TRBD1 (5 bases). V lost 2 bases and J lost 1, with 9 bases in between. The CDR3 is 15 residues long. Germline V gene sequence: CDR1 SGHKS, CDR2 YYEKEE (reference sequence). The CDR3 here is CASSFDRRNTGELFF. CDR3 sequence (DNA): TGTGCCAGCAGCTTCGACAGACGGAACACCGGGGAGCTGTTTTTT.

The chain carries TRBV6-5 and TRBJ2-7, with D maybe TRBD2 (5 bases). V lost 2 bases and J lost 6, with 8 bases in between. Germline V gives CDR1 MNHEY, CDR2 SVGAGI. The CDR3 loop spans 12 amino acids. CDR3 in DNA: TGTGCCAGCAGTTACCATGGAGGCGAGCAGTACTTC. Protein product: CASSYHGGEQYF.

The rearrangement joins TRBV6-5 to TRBJ1-2, with 9 positions matching TRBD1. Germline V gene data show CDR1 as MNHEY and CDR2 as SVGAGI. After removal of 2 bases from V and 6 bases from J, the junction contained 7 bases not matched to a gene. This CDR3 contains 15 residues. This CDR3 reads CASSYGGDRVHGYTF. CDR3 in DNA: TGTGCCAGCAGTTACGGAGGGGACAGGGTGCATGGCTACACCTTC.

The genes are TRBV2 and TRBJ1-5; no clear D gene. This CDR3 comprises 13 residues. From germline, CDR1 is SNHLY and CDR2 FYNNEI. The V end was cut by 5 bases, the J end by 5 bases, with 10 bases between. CDR3 sequence: CASSPSVDQPQHF. CDR3 DNA: TGTGCCAGCAGTCCCTCGGTGGATCAGCCCCAGCATTTT.

This sequence joins TRBV3-1 (or the pseudogene TRBV3-2) and TRBJ2-5; D unresolved. The CDR3 has 12 amino acids. Germline V gives CDR1 LGHDT, CDR2 YNNKEL (reference sequence). V was trimmed by 5 bases and J by 4 bases, leaving 8 bases between them. The DNA of the CDR3 is TGTGCCAGCAGCTTCTCCCTAGAGACCCAGTACTTC. Its translation: CASSFSLETQYF.

The genes are TRBV2 and TRBJ2-2; perhaps TRBD1 as D (5 bases). Trimming left V 6 bases short and J 5 bases short, with 13 bases between. The length of the CDR3 is 14 residues. Germline CDR1 SNHLY, CDR2 FYNNEI. For the CDR3, the DNA is TGTGCCAGCAGGGAGCAGACAGTAACCGGGGAGCTGTTTTTT. Amino acids: CASREQTVTGELFF.

This clone was observed once. The chain links TRBV3-1 (or the pseudogene TRBV3-2) to TRBJ2-1; 7 bases fit TRBD2. This CDR3 has 15 residues. Germline V gives CDR1 LGHDT, CDR2 YNNKEL (reference sequence). V was clipped by 0 bases and J by 6 bases; unmatched bases: 5. The CDR3 loop is CASSQEPGRVNEQFF. DNA for the CDR3: TGTGCCAGCAGCCAAGAGCCGGGGAGGGTCAATGAGCAGTTCTTC.

The gene calls are TRBV5-1 and TRBJ2-3, with D perhaps matching TRBD1 (5 bases). Germline values: CDR1 SGHRS, CDR2 YFSETQ. CDR3 length: 16 residues. Trimming took off 1 base at V and 2 bases at J, with 14 bases between the two ends. The CDR3 coding sequence is TGCGCCAGCAGCTTGTCAGGGTCAGGCCTCACAGATACGCAGTATTTT. Translation gives CASSLSGSGLTDTQYF.

V is TRBV14 and J is TRBJ2-3; TRBD2 is a possible D gene (6 bases). Per the germline V gene, CDR1 is SGHDN and CDR2 is FVKESK. The CDR3 is 15 residues long. The V end was cut by 1 base, the J end by 11 bases, with 19 bases between. The CDR3 DNA follows: TGTGCCAGCAGCCAAGTTGTCCGGGTGGGGAGGAAGCAGTATTTT. It translates to CASSQVVRVGRKQYF.

The gene calls are TRBV15 and TRBJ2-7; possible D gene TRBD1, 5 bases. V gave up 0 bases and J gave up 4 bases, with 10 bases separating them. CDR3 size: 14 residues. CDR1 and CDR2 (germline): LNHNV, YYDKDF (reference sequence). CDR3 sequence: CATSRDTAGYEQYF. In DNA form, the CDR3 reads TGTGCCACCAGCAGAGATACGGCAGGGTACGAGCAGTACTTC.

The rearrangement joins TRBV30 to TRBJ1-5, with D hard to call. V dropped 5 bases and J dropped 8 bases, with 10 bases sitting between them. The CDR3 sequence is 11 residues long. Germline CDR1 reads GTSNPN; CDR2 reads SVGIG (reference sequence). The CDR3 DNA reads as TGTGCCTGGGGGTTCGGAGAGCCCCAGCATTTT. Translating gives CAWGFGEPQHF.

This chain links TRBV27 with TRBJ2-7; 9 nucleotides line up with TRBD2. There are 13 residues in the CDR3. J gave up 6 bases and V 6 bases, and 6 bases lay outside the gene matches. CDR1 and CDR2 (germline): MNHEY, SMNVEV (reference sequence). The CDR3: CASRIGTSSEQYF. The CDR3 nucleotides are TGTGCCAGCAGAATAGGGACTAGCAGCGAGCAGTACTTC.

The chain joins TRBV10-1 to TRBJ2-7, with 11 nucleotides matching TRBD2. Trimming at V came to 9 bases and at J to 6 bases, leaving 16 bases not matched to a gene. Germline CDR1 is WNHNN and CDR2 is SYGVQD (reference sequence). The CDR3 covers 16 residues. The CDR3: CASDSRLAGSSSEQYF. CDR3 bases: TGCGCCAGTGACAGTCGACTAGCGGGATCAAGCTCCGAGCAGTACTTC.

The J gene is TRBJ2-1, the V gene TRBV11-2; 11 bases align to TRBD2. Trimming removed 2 bases from V and 9 bases from J; junction bases left unmatched: 6. The germline CDR1 and CDR2 sequences are SGHAT and FQNNGV. This CDR3 is built from 15 residues. CDR3 in amino acids: CASSLNLAGGFEQFF. CDR3 in DNA: TGTGCCAGCAGCTTAAACTTAGCGGGAGGGTTTGAGCAGTTCTTC.

V gene TRBV5-1 combines with J gene TRBJ2-7, with 7 bases fitting TRBD1. V trimming: 4 bases; J trimming: 0 bases; junction bases outside the gene matches: 10. From germline, CDR1 is SGHRS and CDR2 YFSETQ. The CDR3 totals 16 residues. The CDR3 here is CASSPTGTDNSYEQYF. In DNA form, the CDR3 reads TGCGCCAGCAGCCCGACCGGGACAGACAACTCCTACGAGCAGTACTTC.

V usage is TRBV18 and J usage is TRBJ2-2; 8 nucleotides line up with TRBD1. V was clipped by 0 bases and J by 1 base; unmatched bases: 1. CDR1 and CDR2 (germline): KGHSH, LQKENI. The CDR3 has 16 residues. The DNA of the CDR3 is TGTGCCAGCTCACCACCGGACAGGGTGAACACCGGGGAGCTGTTTTTT. Its protein product is CASSPPDRVNTGELFF. Based on the CDR3 plus reference TRBV18 and TRBJ2-2, the full variable domain is NAGVMQNPRHLVRRRGQEARLRCSPMKGHSHVYWYRQLPEEGLKFMVYLQKENIIDESGMPKERFSAEFPKEGPSILRIQQVVRGDSAAYFCASSPPDRVNTGELFFGEGSRLTVL.

The rearrangement links TRBV20-1 to TRBJ2-7; D is ambiguous. This CDR3 region has 11 residues. Germline CDR1 is DFQATT and CDR2 is SNEGSKA (reference sequence). V was shortened by 7 bases and J by 9 bases, with 16 bases between the two germline ends. CDR3 loop: CSGFRAPGQYF. CDR3 DNA: TGCAGTGGATTTAGAGCCCCGGGGCAGTACTTC.

J is TRBJ2-3 and V is TRBV15; 10 nucleotides line up with TRBD2. Germline V lookup: CDR1 LNHNV, CDR2 YYDKDF (reference sequence). The CDR3 covers 18 residues. After removal of 0 bases from V and 2 bases from J, the junction contained 8 bases not matched to a gene. The CDR3 DNA follows: TGTGCCACCAGCAGAGATCCCCCGCTAGCGGGGGCCACAGATACGCAGTATTTT. This translates into CATSRDPPLAGATDTQYF.

This rearrangement joins TRBV29-1 to TRBJ2-1; D is undetermined. V lost 3 bases and J lost 5, with 8 bases in between. CDR1 and CDR2 from the germline V gene are SQVTM and ANQGSEA. The CDR3 covers 12 residues. The CDR3 region is CSVDGFDNEQFF. Here the CDR3 DNA reads TGCAGCGTTGACGGTTTCGACAATGAGCAGTTCTTC.

The rearrangement joins TRBV10-3 to TRBJ2-3; 11 bases are a match to TRBD2. The CDR3 contains 17 residues. V was pared by 6 bases and J by 2 bases, with 10 bases of the junction left unmatched. CDR1 and CDR2 from the germline V gene are ENHRY and SYGVKD. The CDR3 sequence: CAIRPTIAGGNTDTQYF. The CDR3 region has the DNA TGTGCCATCAGACCGACGATAGCGGGGGGGAACACAGATACGCAGTATTTT.